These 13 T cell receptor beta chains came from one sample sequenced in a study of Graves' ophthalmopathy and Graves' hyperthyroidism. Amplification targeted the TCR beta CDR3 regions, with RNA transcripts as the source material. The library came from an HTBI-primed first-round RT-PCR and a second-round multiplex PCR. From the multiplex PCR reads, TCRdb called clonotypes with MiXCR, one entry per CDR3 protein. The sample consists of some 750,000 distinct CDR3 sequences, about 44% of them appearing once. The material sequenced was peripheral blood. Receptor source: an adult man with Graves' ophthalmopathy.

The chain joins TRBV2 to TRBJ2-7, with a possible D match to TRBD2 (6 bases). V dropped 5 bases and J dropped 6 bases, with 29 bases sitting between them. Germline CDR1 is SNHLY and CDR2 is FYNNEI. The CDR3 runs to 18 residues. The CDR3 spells CASSYLAGHRVDYVEQYF. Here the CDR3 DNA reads TGTGCCAGCAGTTACCTGGCAGGCCACCGAGTGGACTACGTCGAGCAGTACTTC.

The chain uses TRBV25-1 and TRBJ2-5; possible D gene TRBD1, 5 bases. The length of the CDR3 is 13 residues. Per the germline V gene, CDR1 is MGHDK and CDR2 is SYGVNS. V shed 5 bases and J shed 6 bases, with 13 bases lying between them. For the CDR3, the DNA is TGTGCCAGCAGTCTCGACAGAAAGAAGACCCAGTACTTC. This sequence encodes CASSLDRKKTQYF.

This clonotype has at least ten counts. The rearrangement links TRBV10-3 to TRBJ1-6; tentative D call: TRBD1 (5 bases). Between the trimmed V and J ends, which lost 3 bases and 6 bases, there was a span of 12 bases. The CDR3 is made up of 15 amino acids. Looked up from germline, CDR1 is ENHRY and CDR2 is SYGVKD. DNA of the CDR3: TGTGCCATCAGTGACCAGGGAATGTCTAATTCACCCCTCCACTTT. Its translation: CAISDQGMSNSPLHF.

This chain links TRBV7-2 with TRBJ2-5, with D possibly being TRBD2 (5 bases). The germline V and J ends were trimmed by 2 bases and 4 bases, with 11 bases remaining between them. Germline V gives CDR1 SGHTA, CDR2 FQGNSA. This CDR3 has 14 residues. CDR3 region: CASSLFVAGETQYF. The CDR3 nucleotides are TGTGCCAGCAGCTTATTTGTGGCGGGAGAGACCCAGTACTTC.

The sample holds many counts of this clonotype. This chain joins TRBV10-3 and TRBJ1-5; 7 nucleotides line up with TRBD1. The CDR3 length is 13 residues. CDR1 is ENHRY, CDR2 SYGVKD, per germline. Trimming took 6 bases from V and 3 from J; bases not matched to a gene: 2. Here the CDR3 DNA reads TGTGCCATCAGGGGACAGAACAATCAGCCCCAGCATTTT. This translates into CAIRGQNNQPQHF.

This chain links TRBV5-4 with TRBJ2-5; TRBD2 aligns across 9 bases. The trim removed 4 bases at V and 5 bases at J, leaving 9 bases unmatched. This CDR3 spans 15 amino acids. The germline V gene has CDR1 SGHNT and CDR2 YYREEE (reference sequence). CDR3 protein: CASSVSGGTWETQYF. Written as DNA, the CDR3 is TGTGCCAGCAGCGTTAGCGGGGGTACCTGGGAGACCCAGTACTTC.

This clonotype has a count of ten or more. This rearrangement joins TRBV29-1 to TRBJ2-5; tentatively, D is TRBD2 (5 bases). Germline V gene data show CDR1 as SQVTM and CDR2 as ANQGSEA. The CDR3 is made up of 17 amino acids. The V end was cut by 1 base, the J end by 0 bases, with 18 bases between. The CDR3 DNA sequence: TGCAGCGTTGAAGTTGGAACGCAGCGGACCAACCAAGAGACCCAGTACTTC. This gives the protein CSVEVGTQRTNQETQYF.

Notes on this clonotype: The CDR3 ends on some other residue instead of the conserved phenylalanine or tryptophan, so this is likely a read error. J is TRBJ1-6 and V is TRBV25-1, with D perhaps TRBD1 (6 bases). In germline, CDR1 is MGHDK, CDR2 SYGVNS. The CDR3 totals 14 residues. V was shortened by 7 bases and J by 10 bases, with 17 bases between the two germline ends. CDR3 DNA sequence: TGTGCCAGCACGGGAGACGCAGGGGCCTCACCCCTCCACTCT. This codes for CASTGDAGASPLHS.

The CDR3 sequence is CASSTAGTGHEQYF. The CDR3 DNA is TGTGCCAGCAGCACCGCGGGGACAGGGCACGAGCAGTACTTC. J is TRBJ2-7 and V is TRBV10-3; 9 bases align to TRBD1. The CDR3 has 14 amino acids. Germline V gene data show CDR1 as ENHRY and CDR2 as SYGVKD. With 10 bases clipped from V and 5 bases from J, the junction kept 12 bases outside the gene matches.

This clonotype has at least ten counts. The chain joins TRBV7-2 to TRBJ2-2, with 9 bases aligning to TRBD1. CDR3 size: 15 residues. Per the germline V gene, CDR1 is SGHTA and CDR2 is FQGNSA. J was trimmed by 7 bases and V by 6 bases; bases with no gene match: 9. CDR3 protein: CASRTGTGFIGELFF. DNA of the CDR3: TGTGCCAGCAGGACCGGGACAGGGTTCATCGGGGAGCTGTTTTTT.

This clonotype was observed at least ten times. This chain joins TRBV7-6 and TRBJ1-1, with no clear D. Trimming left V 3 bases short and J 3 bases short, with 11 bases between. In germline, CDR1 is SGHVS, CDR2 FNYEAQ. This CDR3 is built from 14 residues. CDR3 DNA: TGTGCCAGCAGCTTGGGAGCGGCGGACACTGAAGCTTTCTTT. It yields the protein CASSLGAADTEAFF. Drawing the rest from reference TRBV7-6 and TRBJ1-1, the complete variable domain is GAGVSQSPRYKVTKRGQDVALRCDPISGHVSLYWYRQALGQGPEFLTYFNYEAQQDKSGLPNDRFSAERPEGSISTLTIQRTEQRDSAMYRCASSLGAADTEAFFGQGTRLTVV.

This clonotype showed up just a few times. The CDR3, as DNA: TGTGCCAGCAGCTTAGGTACCAGAATAATCCAAGAGACCCAGTACTTC. Its protein is CASSLGTRIIQETQYF. This chain joins TRBV7-9 and TRBJ2-5, with D unclear. Trimming removed 1 base at V and 1 base at J, with 13 bases between. The CDR3 has 16 residues. CDR1 is SEHNR and CDR2 is FQNEAQ in the germline V gene (reference sequence).

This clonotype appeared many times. The CDR3 is CATTHWLTGELFF. Here the CDR3 DNA reads TGTGCCACCACCCATTGGCTCACCGGGGAGCTGTTTTTT. The chain carries TRBV15 and TRBJ2-2, with D unclear. The ends were cut back, 7 bases at V and 4 bases at J, with 10 bases in the middle. The germline gives CDR1 LNHNV, CDR2 YYDKDF (reference sequence). The CDR3 length is 13 residues.